This T cell receptor beta chain was recorded in a study of shared clonotypes between healthy human individuals. Points from the study as a whole: Several donors showed sharing of about 5.5% of naive CD4 clonotypes. Rarefaction analysis demonstrated incomplete sorted-subset sequencing notwithstanding large depth.

Turning to this clone: Its specificity is not known.

The V end lost 5 bases, the J end lost 5 bases, and 9 bases lay between the germline ends. The CDR3 runs 12 residues. Germline loops: CDR1 MDHEN, CDR2 SYDVKM. Here immunoSEQ multiplex PCR was the method, and the copy in TCRdb shows in-frame clones only, minus some. The top ten hold approximately 0.067% of the sample, which has roughly 520,000 clones, roughly 95% seen once. The V call is TRBV28, the J call TRBJ1-1; D gene ambiguous. Sequenced input: naive CD4+ T cells sorted from blood. Noted subset: CD45RA+ positively selected. The sequence derives from a woman aged 25 to 39 in good health. The CDR3 DNA is TGTGCCAGCAGTGAGGATCTAACTGAAGCTTTCTTT. Its translation is CASSEDLTEAFF.